This T cell receptor beta chain was recovered during a study of vaccination effects on CD4 cells after COVID-19. Regarding the study as a whole: Clones of infection and vaccine origin contracted markedly late after vaccination. Only a single clone (1 of 255 vaccine-induced clones in healthy vaccinees) cross-reacted with common cold coronaviruses.

On this clone: Its antigen is not identified.

Assay: immunoSEQ multiplex PCR; the TCRdb copy retains only in-frame clones and omits some. The sample lists some 68,000 clones; 75% were seen once. Before any sequencing was done, the ViraFEST assay used viral peptide pools to expand antigen-specific CD4+ T cells. Subsequent to less than 13 days of culture, CD4+ T cells were isolated. The vaccine recipients had no prior SARS-CoV-2 infection, with negative nucleocapsid antibodies. This CDR3 is built from 13 residues. Deletions cut 5 bases from V and 8 bases from J, with 13 bases between. CDR1 and CDR2 from the germline V gene are MNHEY and SVGAGI. The genes are TRBV6-5 and TRBJ2-1, with a weak D call TRBD2 (6 bases). The source material was CD4+ T cells from PBMCs cultured with HCoV-OC43 spike peptides, sampled before COVID-19 vaccination. The subset was: HCoV-OC43 spike overlapping peptide pool stimulation. This receptor was taken from a human donor who received a COVID-19 vaccine. CDR3 protein: CASSRRWGDEQFF. CDR3 nucleotide sequence: TGTGCCAGCAGTAGAAGGTGGGGGGATGAGCAGTTCTTC.